A selection of T cell receptor beta chains follows, all from one sample in a study of blood T cell repertoires in COVID-19. The table came from immunoSEQ multiplex PCR; TCRdb's copy has only in-frame clones and leaves some out. This sample has roughly 100,000 clones, with 65% to 75% found just once. The sequenced sample consisted of peripheral blood. The receptors were sampled from a human donor with acute or convalescent COVID-19. The donor label of this sample is uncertain. Each CDR3 is given with its conserved first and last residue.

J | V | CDR3
TRBJ1-6 | TRBV7-9 | CASSPGSGNSPLHF
TRBJ1-3 | TRBV7-2 | CASSPGTGAGNTIYF
TRBJ2-1 | TRBV5-5 | CASSVAGLVRNEQFF
TRBJ1-2 | TRBV29-1 | CSVRGPYNYGYTF
TRBJ2-2 | TRBV11-3 | CASSSRTSGGRELFF
TRBJ1-2 | TRBV12-3/TRBV12-4 | CASSTGQIYGYTF
TRBJ2-5 | TRBV21-1 | CASSKCQTVQETQYF
TRBJ1-4 | TRBV3-1/TRBV3-2 | CASSQDRTHNEKLFF
TRBJ2-7 | TRBV5-4 | CASSLMGGREQYF
TRBJ2-3 | TRBV3-1/TRBV3-2 | CASSQGRGHRADTQYF
TRBJ2-1 | TRBV28 | CASTTSGVSYNEQFF